This TCR beta chain was captured by sequencing in a study of HIV-infected patients and healthy controls. Overall study findings and caveats: When repertoires were size-matched, rare events in HIV-infected data became overweighted.

V was trimmed by 0 bases and J by 3 bases, leaving 10 bases between them. Germline assignment: CDR1 MNHEY and CDR2 SMNVEV (reference sequence). The CDR3 totals 15 residues. Reverse transcription used about 500 ng RNA and constant-region primers for alpha and beta. Using multiplexing indices, alpha and beta chain libraries were generated apart by chain-specific third strand synthesis. TCRdb itself ran the 5' RACE reads through MiXCR, one entry per CDR3 protein. The data contain 8,100 or so distinct CDR3 sequences, 9% to 9.5% of them singletons. This clonotype was recorded at least ten times. Its antigen is undetermined. All unsorted peripheral T cells were captured because whole blood was used without fractionation.

The specimen was blood, collected before antiretroviral therapy. This TCR derives from an adult with HIV infection. The chain employs TRBV27 and TRBJ2-3, with D possibly matching TRBD2 (6 bases). CDR3 loop: CASSLSPSGTDTQYF. The DNA of the CDR3 is TGTGCCAGCAGTTTATCGCCCAGCGGGACAGATACGCAGTATTTT.